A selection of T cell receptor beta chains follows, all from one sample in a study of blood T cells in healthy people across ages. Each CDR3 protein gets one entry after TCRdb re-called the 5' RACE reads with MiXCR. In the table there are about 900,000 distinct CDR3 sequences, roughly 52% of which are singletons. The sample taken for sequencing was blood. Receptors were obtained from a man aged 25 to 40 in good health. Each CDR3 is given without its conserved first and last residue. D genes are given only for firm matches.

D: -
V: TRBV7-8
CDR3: ASSFLQSTGGYT

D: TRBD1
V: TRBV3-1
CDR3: ASSQEWTGPNEKLF

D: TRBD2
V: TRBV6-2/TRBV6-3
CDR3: ASSPGTSGLYNEQF

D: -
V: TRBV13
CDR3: ASSFVTEAF

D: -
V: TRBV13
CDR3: ASSLGLTGGEQY

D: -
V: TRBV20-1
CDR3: SARDNSNERF

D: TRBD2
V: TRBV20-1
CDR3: SARLAGGFNGQF

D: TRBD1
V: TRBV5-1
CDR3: ASSQPGQGSEQY

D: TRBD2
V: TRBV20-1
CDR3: SALLAGINEQF

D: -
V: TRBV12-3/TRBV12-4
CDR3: ASSLGGPRGTDTQY

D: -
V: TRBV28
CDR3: ASIDSPGTNYEQY

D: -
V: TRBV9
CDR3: ASSVGNGGEQY

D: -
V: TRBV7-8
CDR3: ASSLASSSTDTQY

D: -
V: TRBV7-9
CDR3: ASSTTWTGSSYNEQF

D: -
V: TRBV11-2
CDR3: ASGSRADSSYNEQF

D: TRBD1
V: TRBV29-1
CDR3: SVTGTGLSYEQY